The 31 T cell receptor beta chains listed next were all sequenced from one sample in a study of response to subunit inactivated influenza vaccine. Using its own MiXCR run on the RT-PCR reads, TCRdb lists one record per CDR3 protein. The table includes roughly 500,000 distinct CDR3 sequences, about 15% detected once. Sequencing was performed on CD4+ T cells sorted from PBMCs, taken approximately 25 months after vaccination. These receptors were obtained from a man between 50 and 69 years old who received an inactivated influenza vaccine.

Only a few counts were recorded for this clonotype. The rearrangement uses TRBV2 and TRBJ1-6; D call uncertain. V shed 8 bases and J shed 10 bases, with 21 bases lying between them. The CDR3 is made up of 15 amino acids. Germline CDR1 SNHLY, CDR2 FYNNEI. The CDR3 sequence is CASQREEITRSPLHF. The CDR3 DNA sequence: TGTGCCAGCCAGAGGGAGGAGATCACCAGGTCACCCCTCCACTTT.

This clonotype was seen only a few times. The rearrangement joins TRBV7-8 to TRBJ2-7, with no clear D. The germline V and J ends were trimmed by 0 bases and 7 bases, with 13 bases remaining between them. Germline V CDR1 and CDR2: SGHVS, FQNEAQ. There are 14 residues in the CDR3. CDR3 protein: CASSLAGFSGEQYF. In DNA form, the CDR3 reads TGTGCCAGCAGCTTAGCTGGGTTCTCGGGTGAGCAGTACTTC.

Ten or more counts support this clonotype. The rearrangement links TRBV7-2 to TRBJ2-7; TRBD1 agrees at 8 bases. This CDR3 region has 13 residues. Germline V lookup: CDR1 SGHTA, CDR2 FQGNSA. With 5 bases clipped from V and 6 bases from J, the junction kept 6 bases outside the gene matches. CDR3 DNA: TGTGCCAGCAGCCTGCGGGACAGGCCCGAGCAGTACTTC. Translating gives CASSLRDRPEQYF. Looking up the rest from reference TRBV7-2 and TRBJ2-7 gives the full variable domain: GAGVSQSPSNKVTEKGKDVELRCDPISGHTALYWYRQSLGQGLEFLIYFQGNSAPDKSGLPSDRFSAERTGGSVSTLTIQRTQQEDSAVYLCASSLRDRPEQYFGPGTRLTVT.

This sequence joins TRBV20-1 and TRBJ2-7; D gene unclear. Trimming left V 5 bases short and J 2 bases short, with 13 bases between. Germline V gene lookup returns CDR1 DFQATT and CDR2 SNEGSKA (reference sequence). This CDR3 is 13 amino acids long. CDR3 region: CSAPNGLTYEQYF. As DNA, the CDR3 is TGCAGTGCTCCTAACGGGTTAACCTACGAGCAGTACTTC.

The chain employs TRBV7-6 and TRBJ2-1; 8 positions match TRBD1. The germline V gene encodes CDR1 SGHVS and CDR2 FNYEAQ. This CDR3 is built from 16 residues. V trimming: 1 base; J trimming: 7 bases; junction bases outside the gene matches: 9. In DNA form, the CDR3 reads TGTGCCAGCAGCTTAGTTCCTCAGGGGGCTGGGAATGAGCAGTTCTTC. This sequence encodes CASSLVPQGAGNEQFF.

The chain joins TRBV12-3 or TRBV12-4 to TRBJ2-7; 15 bases align to TRBD2. This CDR3 region has 16 residues. J was trimmed by 5 bases and V by 5 bases; bases with no gene match: 7. The CDR3, as DNA: TGTGCCAGCAGTGGGACTAGCGGGGGGCTCTTCCACGAGCAGTACTTC. This gives the protein CASSGTSGGLFHEQYF.

This clonotype has ten or more counts. The chain links TRBV18 to TRBJ2-2, with 10 bases fitting TRBD1. The CDR3 is 15 amino acids. The germline gives CDR1 KGHSH, CDR2 LQKENI. Trimming cost V 2 bases and J 6 bases; bases outside gene matches: 3. The DNA of the CDR3 is TGTGCCAGCTCACCAGGGACAGGGGTGCCCGGGGAGCTGTTTTTT. Amino acid sequence: CASSPGTGVPGELFF.

This clonotype has at least ten counts. This chain joins TRBV5-6 and TRBJ2-5, with D maybe TRBD2 (5 bases). The CDR3 is 14 amino acids. V lost 1 base and J 5 bases, leaving 12 bases between the germline ends. CDR1 is SGHDT, CDR2 YYEEEE, per germline. The CDR3 sequence: CASSLPMGVETQYF. The CDR3, as DNA: TGTGCCAGCAGCTTGCCTATGGGAGTGGAGACCCAGTACTTC.

The V gene is TRBV6-1, the J gene TRBJ1-5, with 7 bases identical to TRBD1. The CDR3 has 15 residues. V lost 6 bases and J lost 0; bases outside the gene matches: 5. Germline V gene data show CDR1 as MNHNS and CDR2 as SASEGT. CDR3 sequence: CASRSGTDSNQPQHF. The CDR3, as DNA: TGTGCCAGCAGAAGCGGGACAGATAGCAATCAGCCCCAGCATTTT.

This clonotype was detected a few times. This rearrangement joins TRBV15 to TRBJ2-4, with 10 bases fitting TRBD2. CDR1 LNHNV and CDR2 YYDKDF come from the germline V gene (reference sequence). CDR3 size: 17 residues. J was trimmed by 8 bases and V by 0 bases; bases with no gene match: 10. In DNA, the CDR3 is TGTGCCACCAGCAGAGATATCCTTGCTAGCGGGAGTGACATTCAGTACTTC. Its protein is CATSRDILASGSDIQYF.

This clonotype appeared a few times. The chain is built from TRBV4-1 and TRBJ1-1; D call uncertain. Germline-derived CDR1 and CDR2 are MGHRA and YSYEKL. The V gene lost 0 bases and the J gene lost 0 bases, with 8 bases spanning the gap. This CDR3 has 15 amino acids. Written as DNA, the CDR3 is TGCGCCAGCAGCCAAGATCGGGTGATGAACACTGAAGCTTTCTTT. Residues: CASSQDRVMNTEAFF.

The chain carries TRBV5-1 and TRBJ1-1; D remains unclear. Trimming took 0 bases from V and 6 from J, leaving 15 bases between them. CDR3 size: 15 residues. The germline CDR1 and CDR2 sequences are SGHRS and YFSETQ. The CDR3 nucleotides are TGCGCCAGCAGCTTGGCTCCTGGGAGTTCGGCTGAAGCTTTCTTT. Protein: CASSLAPGSSAEAFF.

The sample holds a few counts of this clonotype. V and J are TRBV20-1 and TRBJ2-2; TRBD2 matches 8 bases. The ends lost 6 bases at V and 5 bases at J; junction bases unmatched: 11. The CDR3 runs to 15 residues. The germline V gene encodes CDR1 DFQATT and CDR2 SNEGSKA (reference sequence). The CDR3, as DNA: TGCAGTGCCAGTGCGGGACTAGGAGGAACCGGGGAGCTGTTTTTT. Its protein is CSASAGLGGTGELFF.

The CDR3 region is CATSPSGINQPQHF. The DNA for the CDR3 is TGTGCCACCAGCCCCTCGGGTATCAATCAGCCCCAGCATTTT. The rearrangement uses TRBV24-1 and TRBJ1-5; no clear D gene. The CDR3 has 14 residues. V gave up 7 bases and J gave up 3 bases, with 12 bases separating them. The germline CDR1 and CDR2 sequences are KGHDR and SFDVKD.

V gene TRBV10-3 combines with J gene TRBJ2-7; D possibly matches TRBD1 or TRBD2 (5 bases each). This CDR3 region has 12 residues. Trimming cost V 10 bases and J 0 bases, with 10 bases left between them. Germline CDR1 ENHRY, CDR2 SYGVKD. CDR3 sequence: CATEGSSYEQYF. The CDR3 nucleotides read TGTGCCACCGAGGGGAGCTCCTACGAGCAGTACTTC.

This clonotype was seen a handful of times. The chain combines TRBV4-3 with TRBJ2-2; TRBD2 agrees at 7 bases. This CDR3 comprises 16 residues. Germline values: CDR1 LGHNA, CDR2 YSLEER. V lost 4 bases and J lost 5; bases outside the gene matches: 10. The CDR3 loop is CASSPRPSGLTGELFF. CDR3 DNA: TGCGCCAGCAGCCCGCGCCCTAGCGGTCTTACCGGGGAGCTGTTTTTT.

This chain uses TRBV7-2 with TRBJ2-2, with TRBD1 matching over 9 bases. The CDR3 covers 16 residues. V lost 5 bases to trimming and J lost 4 bases; unmatched junction nucleotides: 8. Germline V gene data show CDR1 as SGHTA and CDR2 as FQGNSA. CDR3 DNA: TGTGCCAGCAGCACCTCGACAGGGGGTGTCACCGGGGAGCTGTTTTTT. It encodes CASSTSTGGVTGELFF.

V gene TRBV4-3 combines with J gene TRBJ2-7, with D hard to call. The CDR3 is 13 amino acids. The germline V and J ends were trimmed by 4 bases and 4 bases, with 11 bases remaining between them. Germline CDR1 LGHNA, CDR2 YSLEER. Here the CDR3 DNA reads TGCGCCAGCAGCCCCCGGGTGTTATACGAGCAGTACTTC. Its translation is CASSPRVLYEQYF.

Ten or more counts support this clonotype. V is TRBV7-3 and J is TRBJ2-3, with D possibly TRBD2 on 6 matching bases. The germline V and J ends were trimmed by 10 bases and 0 bases, with 14 bases remaining between them. CDR1 is SGHTA and CDR2 is FQGTGA in the germline V gene. This CDR3 is 14 amino acids long. DNA for the CDR3: TGTGCCACCGCCGCGGGGTCTAGCACAGATACGCAGTATTTT. Translation: CATAAGSSTDTQYF.

The CDR3 coding sequence is TGTGCCAGCAGCTTAGGAGCAGCTGGGGCCAACGTCCTGACTTTC. It specifies CASSLGAAGANVLTF. The chain combines TRBV11-2 with TRBJ2-6; no firm D call. The CDR3 runs 15 residues. Germline V CDR1 and CDR2: SGHAT, FQNNGV. V was cut by 1 base and J by 2 bases, with 6 bases left in between.

This chain uses TRBV7-8 with TRBJ1-4, with D perhaps matching TRBD1 (5 bases). The CDR3 extends over 15 amino acids. The V gene lost 5 bases and the J gene lost 7 bases, with 17 bases spanning the gap. CDR1 is SGHVS and CDR2 is FQNEAQ in the germline V gene. Here the CDR3 reads CASSRSGGWSEKLFF. The CDR3 DNA reads as TGTGCCAGCAGCCGATCGGGGGGATGGAGTGAAAAACTGTTTTTT.

This chain uses TRBV10-3 with TRBJ2-5; D not resolved. From germline, CDR1 is ENHRY and CDR2 SYGVKD. Trimming took off 0 bases at V and 7 bases at J, with 6 bases between the two ends. The CDR3 covers 12 residues. CDR3 sequence reads: CAISESMATQYF. CDR3 bases: TGTGCCATCAGTGAGTCCATGGCGACCCAGTACTTC.

The chain recombines TRBV11-1 with TRBJ1-3; 9 bases map to TRBD1. From germline, CDR1 is SGHAT and CDR2 FQDESV (reference sequence). The CDR3 is 19 amino acids. J was trimmed by 0 bases and V by 5 bases; bases with no gene match: 14. CDR3 residues: CASSPQDRGTLLSGNTIYF. CDR3 sequence (DNA): TGTGCCAGCAGCCCTCAGGACAGGGGTACCCTCCTCTCTGGAAACACCATATATTTT.

The V call is TRBV20-1, the J call TRBJ1-6, with D tentatively TRBD1 (5 bases). V lost 8 bases and J 7 bases, leaving 12 bases between the germline ends. Germline V CDR1 and CDR2: DFQATT, SNEGSKA (reference sequence). CDR3 length: 12 amino acids. CDR3 sequence: CSTRGSNSPLHF. CDR3 DNA: TGCAGTACCCGGGGCTCCAATTCACCCCTCCACTTT.

CDR3 DNA: TGTGCCATCAGTGAGGGGGACAGGGTCCAGCATTTT. Translation gives CAISEGDRVQHF. The V and J genes are TRBV10-3 and TRBJ1-5, with 9 bases aligning to TRBD1. V shed 2 bases, J shed 12 bases, and the junction held 2 bases outside the gene matches. Germline CDR1 is ENHRY and CDR2 is SYGVKD. The CDR3 sequence is 12 residues long.

The gene calls are TRBV7-9 and TRBJ2-3; 7 bases agree with TRBD2. Germline V gene data show CDR1 as SEHNR and CDR2 as FQNEAQ (reference sequence). The trim removed 5 bases at V and 11 bases at J, leaving 7 bases unmatched. This CDR3 has 12 amino acids. The CDR3 region has the DNA TGTGCCAGCAGCCTTCAGCGGGGCCGGCAGTATTTT. Translated, it gives CASSLQRGRQYF.

The chain is built from TRBV7-6 and TRBJ2-1; 13 positions match TRBD2. The V gene's germline CDR1 is SGHVS and CDR2 FNYEAQ. This CDR3 has 18 amino acids. The V and J ends lost 5 bases and 0 bases, in that order; junction bases with no gene match: 7. DNA of the CDR3: TGTGCCAGCAGCGGAGGGACTAGCGGGATGAGCTCCTACAATGAGCAGTTCTTC. Protein: CASSGGTSGMSSYNEQFF. The full variable domain, completed using reference TRBV7-6 and TRBJ2-1, is GAGVSQSPRYKVTKRGQDVALRCDPISGHVSLYWYRQALGQGPEFLTYFNYEAQQDKSGLPNDRFSAERPEGSISTLTIQRTEQRDSAMYRCASSGGTSGMSSYNEQFFGPGTRLTVL.

J is TRBJ1-1 and V is TRBV5-1; 8 nucleotides match TRBD1. The CDR3 runs 15 residues. Per the germline V gene, CDR1 is SGHRS and CDR2 is YFSETQ. Germline trimming cut 1 base from V and 1 base from J; bases unmatched to any gene: 3. CDR3 bases: TGCGCCAGCAGCTTGACAGGGGGTACGAACACTGAAGCTTTCTTT. Encoded protein: CASSLTGGTNTEAFF.

The rearrangement links TRBV18 to TRBJ1-1; D gene ambiguous. CDR1 and CDR2 (germline): KGHSH, LQKENI. Trimming shortened V by 11 bases and J by 1 base, and 8 bases separated the two germline ends. This CDR3 is 11 amino acids long. CDR3 nucleotides: TGTGCCGCGCGACAGAACACTGAAGCTTTCTTT. It codes for CAARQNTEAFF.

The chain couples TRBV6-4 to TRBJ1-1; D not resolved. V was trimmed by 0 bases and J by 4 bases, leaving 15 bases between them. There are 16 residues in the CDR3. CDR1 is MRHNA, CDR2 SNTAGT, per germline. CDR3 in DNA: TGTGCCAGCAGTGACTCGAGAGGCGTTTTTGGCACTGAAGCTTTCTTT. Its translation is CASSDSRGVFGTEAFF.

This clonotype was counted only a few times. V is TRBV4-3 and J is TRBJ2-5; D is uncertain. Germline CDR1 and CDR2: LGHNA and YSLEER. This CDR3 spans 15 amino acids. The V end was cut by 2 bases, the J end by 5 bases, with 15 bases between. CDR3 nucleotides: TGCGCCAGCAGCCAAAAGGGTGGCCTGCGGGAGACCCAGTACTTC. It yields the protein CASSQKGGLRETQYF.